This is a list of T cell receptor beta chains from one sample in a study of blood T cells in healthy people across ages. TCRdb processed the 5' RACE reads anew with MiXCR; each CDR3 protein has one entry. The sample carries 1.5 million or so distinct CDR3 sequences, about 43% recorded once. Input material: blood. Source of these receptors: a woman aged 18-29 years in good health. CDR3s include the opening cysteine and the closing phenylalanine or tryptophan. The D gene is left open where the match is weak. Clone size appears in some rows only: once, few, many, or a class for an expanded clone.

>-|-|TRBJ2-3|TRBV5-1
CASSSPETGDTDTQYF
TGCGCCAGCAGCTCTCCAGAGACAGGAGATACAGATACGCAGTATTTT
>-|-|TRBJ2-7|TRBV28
CASSPTGKRAYEQYF
TGTGCCAGCAGTCCGACAGGAAAGAGGGCCTACGAGCAGTACTTC
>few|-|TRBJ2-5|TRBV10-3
CAISDSSETQYF
TGTGCCATCAGTGATTCATCAGAGACCCAGTACTTC
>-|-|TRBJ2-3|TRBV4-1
CASSQDWPGTVDTQYF
TGCGCCAGCAGCCAAGATTGGCCAGGAACGGTGGATACGCAGTATTTT
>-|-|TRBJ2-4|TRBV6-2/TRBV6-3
CASTSGVAKNIQYF
TGTGCCAGCACCTCGGGGGTAGCCAAAAACATTCAGTACTTC
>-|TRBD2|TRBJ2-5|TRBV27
CASSTRLAGGNQETRYF
TGTGCCAGCAGTACTCGACTAGCGGGAGGTAACCAAGAGACCCGGTACTTC
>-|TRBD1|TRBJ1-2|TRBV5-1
CASSPDYITGQGSHGYTF
TGCGCCAGCAGCCCGGACTACATCACCGGACAGGGGAGCCATGGCTACACCTTC
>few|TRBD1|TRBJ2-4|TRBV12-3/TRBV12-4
CASGRTGGSEEQYF
TGTGCCAGCGGCAGGACAGGGGGCTCAGAGGAGCAGTACTTC
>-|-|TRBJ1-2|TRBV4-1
CASSQDPRENYGYTF
TGCGCCAGCAGCCAAGATCCTAGGGAAAACTATGGCTACACCTTC
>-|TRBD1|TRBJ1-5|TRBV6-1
CASSGQGYNQPQHF
TGTGCCAGCAGTGGACAGGGCTACAATCAGCCCCAGCATTTT
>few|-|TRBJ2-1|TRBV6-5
CASSSPRGSWSSYNEQFF
TGTGCCAGCAGTTCCCCTCGGGGCTCCTGGTCCTCCTACAATGAGCAGTTCTTC
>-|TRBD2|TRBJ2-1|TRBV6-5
CARELAGWGNEQFF
TGTGCCAGGGAACTAGCGGGATGGGGCAATGAGCAGTTCTTC
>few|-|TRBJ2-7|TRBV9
CASSVAPTGNYEQYF
TGTGCCAGCAGCGTAGCCCCGACAGGCAACTACGAGCAGTACTTC
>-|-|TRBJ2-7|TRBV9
CASSASQGSYYEQYF
TGTGCCAGCAGCGCCAGCCAGGGTTCCTATTACGAGCAGTACTTC
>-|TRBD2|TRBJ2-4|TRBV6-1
CASSTATSGEPDAKNIQYF
TGTGCCAGCAGTACAGCGACTAGCGGGGAGCCGGATGCCAAAAACATTCAGTACTTC